These T cell receptor beta chains were read from a single sample in a study of blood T cell repertoires in COVID-19. Here immunoSEQ multiplex PCR was the method, and the copy in TCRdb shows in-frame clones only, minus some. This table has under 200,000 clones, 85% to 90% appearing once. Sequenced input: peripheral blood. These receptors all stem from a man aged 45-65 years who had recovered from COVID-19. The CDR3 runs from the conserved cysteine through the conserved F or W. A D gene is named only where the DNA matches it firmly. Clone size is shown for a subset of rows, as once, few, many or a class of expanded clone.

d_gene	v_gene	j_gene	abundance	CDR3aa	CDR3nt
-	TRBV19	TRBJ2-2	-	CASSISGGELFF	TGTGCCAGTAGTATATCGGGAGGGGAGCTGTTTTTT
-	TRBV9	TRBJ1-1	-	CASSDKQGWATEAFF	TGTGCCAGCAGCGACAAACAGGGTTGGGCCACTGAAGCTTTCTTT
TRBD2	TRBV9	TRBJ2-1	-	CASSVDLAGGPAEQFF	TGTGCCAGCAGCGTAGACCTAGCGGGAGGGCCCGCTGAGCAGTTCTTC
TRBD2	TRBV7-2	TRBJ2-7	-	CASSLQGLAGGRQYF	TGTGCCAGCAGCTTACAGGGACTAGCGGGAGGTCGGCAGTACTTC
-	TRBV7-2	TRBJ1-1	once	CASSLQGSMNTEAFF	TGTGCCAGCAGCTTGCAGGGTAGCATGAACACTGAAGCTTTCTTT
-	TRBV7-2	TRBJ1-5	-	CASSLVAKRDQPQHF	TGTGCCAGCAGCTTAGTAGCGAAAAGGGATCAGCCCCAGCATTTT
TRBD1	TRBV19	TRBJ1-2	-	CASSLRQGASVNYGYTF	TGTGCCAGTAGTTTACGACAGGGTGCCTCTGTTAACTATGGCTACACCTTC
-	TRBV7-2	TRBJ1-6	-	CASSLLGLWYSPLHF	TGTGCCAGCAGCTTATTGGGACTTTGGTATTCACCCCTCCACTTT
-	TRBV6-5	TRBJ2-5	-	CASMRAGQETQYF	TGTGCCAGCATGCGAGCAGGGCAAGAGACCCAGTACTTC
TRBD1	TRBV19	TRBJ2-7	-	CASSIRDRAYEQYF	TGTGCCAGTAGTATCCGGGACAGAGCCTACGAGCAGTACTTC
TRBD2	TRBV6-5	TRBJ2-3	-	CATGILAGVADTQYF	TGTGCCACCGGCATCCTAGCGGGAGTCGCAGATACGCAGTATTTT
TRBD1	TRBV6-5	TRBJ1-5	-	CASSRQGDQPQHF	TGTGCCAGCAGTCGACAGGGCGATCAGCCCCAGCATTTT
-	TRBV11-1	TRBJ2-3	-	CASSWGLDTDTQYF	TGTGCCAGCAGCTGGGGACTGGACACAGATACGCAGTATTTT
TRBD1	TRBV28	TRBJ1-1	-	CASSLIGTGGTDGAFF	TGTGCCAGCAGTTTAATCGGGACAGGGGGCACGGATGGAGCTTTCTTT
-	TRBV28	TRBJ2-7	few	CASSRGPGGTYEQYF	TGTGCCAGCAGCCGAGGGCCAGGGGGGACCTACGAGCAGTACTTC
-	TRBV6-2/TRBV6-3	TRBJ1-5	-	CASSPPGDIYSNQPQHF	TGTGCCAGCAGTCCGCCTGGGGACATATATAGCAATCAGCCCCAGCATTTT
-	TRBV12-3/TRBV12-4	TRBJ1-2	-	CASSPSGYYGYTF	TGTGCCAGCAGCCCCTCCGGGTACTATGGCTACACCTTC
-	TRBV30	TRBJ1-2	-	CAWSTRGADYGYTF	TGTGCCTGGAGTACCCGGGGAGCAGACTATGGCTACACCTTC
TRBD1	TRBV28	TRBJ2-7	-	CASSSTGAYEQYF	TGTGCCAGCAGTTCGACAGGGGCCTACGAGCAGTACTTC
TRBD1	TRBV3-1/TRBV3-2	TRBJ2-2	-	CASSQGDREAGELFF	TGTGCCAGCAGCCAAGGGGACAGGGAGGCCGGGGAGCTGTTTTTT
TRBD2	TRBV27	TRBJ2-7	-	CASRGTSGSYEQYF	TGTGCCAGCAGGGGGACTAGCGGTTCCTACGAGCAGTACTTC
TRBD1	TRBV2	TRBJ2-7	-	CASSDDREREQYF	TGTGCCAGCAGTGACGACAGGGAGCGCGAGCAGTACTTC